These 10 T cell receptor beta chains originate from one sample sequenced in a study of CD8+CD57+ T cells in acquired aplastic anemia (dated by TCRdb to between 2018 and 2020). TCRdb records Illumina HiSeq 2000 as the sequencer. Genomic DNA was used as template for profiling of TCR beta VDJ combinations and CDR3 sequences. Through fastp at Q25 and MiXCR, TCRdb rebuilt clones from the public reads, retaining in-frame beta chains. Every distinct CDR3 protein forms one entry, paired with its most common genes and DNA. Across this sample there are some 140,000 distinct CDR3 sequences, with over 50% seen only once. The ten largest account for approximately 12% of the sample. Expansion of CD8+CD57+ cells had been shown by flow cytometry in the patients chosen for sequencing. Source material: sorted CD4+, CD8+, or CD8+CD57+ T cells (not recorded which) from PBMCs. The receptor set was obtained from a human donor with aplastic anemia.

This clonotype was observed many times. V usage is TRBV4-1 and J usage is TRBJ2-7; 14 positions agree with TRBD2. Trimming took 3 bases from V and 4 from J; bases not matched to a gene: 8. CDR1 and CDR2 (germline): MGHRA, YSYEKL. The CDR3 is 17 residues long. The CDR3 region is CASSQVPTSGGGYEQYF. The DNA for the CDR3 is TGCGCCAGCAGCCAGGTCCCGACTAGCGGGGGGGGGTACGAGCAGTACTTC.

This clonotype has a handful of counts. The V and J genes are TRBV20-1 and TRBJ1-2; D perhaps matches TRBD1 (6 bases). The V gene lost 5 bases and the J gene lost 8 bases, with 12 bases spanning the gap. This CDR3 is built from 11 residues. CDR1 is DFQATT, CDR2 SNEGSKA, per germline (reference sequence). CDR3 DNA: TGCAGTGCTGTCAGGGGTGAGGGCTACACCTTC. Translation: CSAVRGEGYTF.

The rearrangement uses TRBV25-1 and TRBJ2-3; D unclear. Trimming stripped 3 bases from V and 2 bases from J, with 6 bases between. The CDR3 totals 13 residues. Germline CDR1 reads MGHDK; CDR2 reads SYGVNS. CDR3 DNA: TGTGCCAGCAGTGAGAGAACCACAGATACGCAGTATTTT. The encoded protein is CASSERTTDTQYF. Based on the CDR3 plus reference TRBV25-1 and TRBJ2-3, the full variable domain is EADIYQTPRYLVIGTGKKITLECSQTMGHDKMYWYQQDPGMELHLIHYSYGVNSTEKGDLSSESTVSRIRTEHFPLTLESARPSHTSQYLCASSERTTDTQYFGPGTRLTVL.

J is TRBJ1-2 and V is TRBV2; maybe TRBD1 (6 bases). CDR1 and CDR2 from the germline V gene are SNHLY and FYNNEI. Between the trimmed V and J ends, which lost 6 bases and 8 bases, there was a span of 13 bases. The CDR3 sequence is 12 residues long. CDR3 region: CASRRRTEGYTF. CDR3 DNA: TGTGCCAGCAGGAGAAGGACAGAAGGCTACACCTTC.

About this clonotype: A much larger clone lies one base from this, so it may be a read error. The CDR3 loop is CASKPIEEAACQYF. The CDR3 DNA reads as TGTGCCAGCAAACCAATCGAGGAAGCTGCTTGTCAGTACTTC. The genes are TRBV7-9 and TRBJ2-7, with D uncertain. Per germline, CDR1 SEHNR and CDR2 FQNEAQ (reference sequence). This CDR3 comprises 14 residues. Trimming pared 7 bases from V and 10 bases from J, leaving 23 bases between. The complete variable domain, with remaining parts taken from reference TRBV7-9 and TRBJ2-7, reads DTGVSQNPRHKITKRGQNVTFRCDPISEHNRLYWYRQTLGQGPEFLTYFQNEAQLEKSRLLSDRFSAERPKGSFSTLEIQRTEQGDSAMYLCASKPIEEAACQYFGPGTRLTVT.

This clonotype was observed at least ten times. J is TRBJ2-3 and V is TRBV7-2, with TRBD2 matching over 12 bases. CDR3 length: 16 amino acids. Germline trimming cut 6 bases from V and 4 bases from J; bases unmatched to any gene: 8. Germline loops: CDR1 SGHTA, CDR2 FQGNSA. As DNA, the CDR3 is TGTGCCAGCAGAGCGACTAGCGGGGGAATCTCAGATACGCAGTATTTT. This translates into CASRATSGGISDTQYF. Supplemented by reference TRBV7-2 and TRBJ2-3, the full variable domain reads GAGVSQSPSNKVTEKGKDVELRCDPISGHTALYWYRQSLGQGLEFLIYFQGNSAPDKSGLPSDRFSAERTGGSVSTLTIQRTQQEDSAVYLCASRATSGGISDTQYFGPGTRLTVL.

The V and J genes are TRBV24-1 and TRBJ2-3; the D is unclear. Trimming shortened V by 3 bases and J by 3 bases, and 12 bases separated the two germline ends. The CDR3 spans 15 residues. Germline V gene sequence: CDR1 KGHDR, CDR2 SFDVKD. CDR3 nucleotide sequence: TGTGCCACCAGTGATCCCACCTGGGTAACAGATACGCAGTATTTT. It translates to CATSDPTWVTDTQYF.

This chain connects TRBV29-1 to TRBJ1-1; 10 bases align to TRBD1. The CDR3 is 14 residues long. V lost 5 bases, J lost 4 bases, and 7 bases stayed unmatched. Germline V CDR1 and CDR2: SQVTM, ANQGSEA. The CDR3 coding sequence is TGCAGCGTTCAGAGACAGGGGGCGATCACTGAAGCTTTCTTT. Protein sequence: CSVQRQGAITEAFF. The whole variable domain, filled in from reference TRBV29-1 and TRBJ1-1, reads SAVISQKPSRDICQRGTSLTIQCQVDSQVTMMFWYRQQPGQSLTLIATANQGSEATYESGFVIDKFPISRPNLTFSTLTVSNMSPEDSSIYLCSVQRQGAITEAFFGQGTRLTVV.

The chain couples TRBV10-3 to TRBJ2-1; the match to TRBD2 covers 7 bases. The length of the CDR3 is 15 residues. Germline V gene sequence: CDR1 ENHRY, CDR2 SYGVKD. Trimming removed 4 bases from V and 2 bases from J; junction bases left unmatched: 5. In DNA form, the CDR3 reads TGTGCCATCAGTGCGGAAGCGGGGCCCTACAATGAGCAGTTCTTC. Its translation: CAISAEAGPYNEQFF.

The CDR3 bases are TGTGCCAGCAGCCAAACAGGGACACGCACTGAAGCTTTCTTT. It encodes CASSQTGTRTEAFF. The rearrangement links TRBV7-3 to TRBJ1-1; possible D gene TRBD1, 6 bases. Germline CDR1 is SGHTA and CDR2 is FQGTGA. V lost 5 bases to trimming and J lost 4 bases, with 14 bases between them. The CDR3 is 14 residues long. Drawing the rest from reference TRBV7-3 and TRBJ1-1, the complete variable domain is GAGVSQTPSNKVTEKGKYVELRCDPISGHTALYWYRQSLGQGPEFLIYFQGTGAADDSGLPNDRFFAVRPEGSVSTLKIQRTERGDSAVYLCASSQTGTRTEAFFGQGTRLTVV.